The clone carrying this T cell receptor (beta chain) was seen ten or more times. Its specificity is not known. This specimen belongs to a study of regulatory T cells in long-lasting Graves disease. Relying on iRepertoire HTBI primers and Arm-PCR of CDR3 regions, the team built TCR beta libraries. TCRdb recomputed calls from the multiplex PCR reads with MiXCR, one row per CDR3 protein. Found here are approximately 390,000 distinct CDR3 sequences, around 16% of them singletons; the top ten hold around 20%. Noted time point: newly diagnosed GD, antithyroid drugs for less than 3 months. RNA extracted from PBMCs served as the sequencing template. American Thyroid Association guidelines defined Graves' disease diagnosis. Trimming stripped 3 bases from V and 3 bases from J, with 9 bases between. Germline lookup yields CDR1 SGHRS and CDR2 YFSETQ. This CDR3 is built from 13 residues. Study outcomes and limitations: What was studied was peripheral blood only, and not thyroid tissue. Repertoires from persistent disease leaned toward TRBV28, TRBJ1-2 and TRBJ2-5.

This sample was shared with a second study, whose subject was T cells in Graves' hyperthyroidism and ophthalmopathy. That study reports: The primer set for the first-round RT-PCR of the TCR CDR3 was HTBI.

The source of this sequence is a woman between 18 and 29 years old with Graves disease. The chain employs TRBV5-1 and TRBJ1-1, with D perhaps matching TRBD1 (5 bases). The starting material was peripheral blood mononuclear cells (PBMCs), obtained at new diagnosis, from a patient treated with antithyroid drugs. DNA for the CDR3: TGCGCCAGCAGCTCCCTGGGACACACTGAAGCTTTCTTT. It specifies CASSSLGHTEAFF.